Sequencing of this TCR beta chain was carried out in a study of breast tumors, draining lymph nodes, adjacent tissues. TCRdb itself ran the multiplex PCR reads through MiXCR, one entry per CDR3 protein. The sample yields roughly 260,000 distinct CDR3 sequences, around 30% seen once. V lost 2 bases and J lost 7, with 15 bases in between. CDR3 length: 14 residues. Germline-derived CDR1 and CDR2 are GTSNPN and SVGIG (reference sequence). Breast cancer patients provided tissue from their axillary draining lymph nodes. Study-wide findings and caveats: The lymph node origin of tumor T cells was framed as consistent with a hypothesis, not demonstrated. Most tumor T cells seemingly derive from lymph node, then expand in tumor.

This clonotype was observed a few times. Antigen unknown. The specimen was axillary lymph node tissue. The clonotype originates from a female donor with breast cancer. Some clones in this sample may be carry-over from other donors' samples. The V and J genes are TRBV30 and TRBJ1-5, with D possibly matching TRBD1 (6 bases). CDR3 residues: CAWSRGDFYQPQHF. CDR3 DNA sequence: TGTGCCTGGAGTAGGGGGGACTTTTACCAGCCCCAGCATTTT.